The present entry profiles one T cell receptor (beta chain) with its context. These data are taken from a study of blood T cell repertoires in COVID-19. The overall study: The cDNA or gDNA used as material had been derived from T cells, B-cell-depleted T cells, or PBMCs.

Original processing notes: Estimated nucleated cell counts came from reference gene primer amplification. This table comes from immunoSEQ multiplex PCR, and its TCRdb copy is limited to in-frame clones, with some not included. V and J calls and clone size come straight from that table; D and trimming were deduced from the DNA. The data contain over 150,000 clones, about nine tenths of them seen just once; the ten biggest clones take up approximately 4.1%. This CDR3 is 16 amino acids long. Germline CDR1 is MGHRA and CDR2 is YSYEKL. With 2 bases clipped from V and 4 bases from J, the junction kept 4 bases outside the gene matches.

Material for sequencing was peripheral blood. The chain has TRBV4-1 and TRBJ2-1; 11 nucleotides match TRBD2. This clonotype was obtained from a woman aged 55-69 years who had recovered from COVID-19. The CDR3 DNA follows: TGCGCCAGCAGCCAACTAGCGGGGGGACAATACAATGAGCAGTTCTTC. Translation gives CASSQLAGGQYNEQFF.